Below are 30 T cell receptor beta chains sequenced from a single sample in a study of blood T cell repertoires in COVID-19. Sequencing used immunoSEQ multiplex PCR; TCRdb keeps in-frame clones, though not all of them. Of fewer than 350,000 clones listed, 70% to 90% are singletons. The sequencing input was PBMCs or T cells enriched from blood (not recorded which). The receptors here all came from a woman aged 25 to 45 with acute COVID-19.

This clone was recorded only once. CDR3 in amino acids: CASRLPQGNEQFF. The CDR3, as DNA: TGTGCCAGCAGACTTCCACAGGGCAATGAGCAGTTCTTC. This sequence joins TRBV27 and TRBJ2-1; possible D gene TRBD1, 6 bases. Germline CDR1 reads MNHEY; CDR2 reads SMNVEV (reference sequence). Trimming left V 6 bases short and J 6 bases short, with 12 bases between. CDR3 length: 13 amino acids.

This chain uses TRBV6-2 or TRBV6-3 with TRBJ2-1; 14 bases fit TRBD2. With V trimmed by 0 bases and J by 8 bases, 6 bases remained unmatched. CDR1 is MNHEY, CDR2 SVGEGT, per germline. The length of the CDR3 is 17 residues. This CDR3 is CASSYSPGLAGVDEQFF. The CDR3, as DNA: TGTGCCAGCAGTTACTCCCCGGGACTAGCGGGAGTGGATGAGCAGTTCTTC.

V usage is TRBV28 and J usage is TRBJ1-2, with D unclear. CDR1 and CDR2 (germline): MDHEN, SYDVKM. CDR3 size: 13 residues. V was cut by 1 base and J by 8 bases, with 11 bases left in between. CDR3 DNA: TGTGCCAGCAGTTTATTCTCTGAGCGGGGCTACACCTTC. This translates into CASSLFSERGYTF.

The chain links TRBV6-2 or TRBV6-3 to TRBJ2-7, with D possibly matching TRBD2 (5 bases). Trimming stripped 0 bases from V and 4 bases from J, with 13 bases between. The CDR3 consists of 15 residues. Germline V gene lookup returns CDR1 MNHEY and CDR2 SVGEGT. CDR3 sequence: CASSYSRWESYEQYF. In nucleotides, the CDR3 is TGTGCCAGCAGTTACTCGAGGTGGGAGTCTTACGAGCAGTACTTC.

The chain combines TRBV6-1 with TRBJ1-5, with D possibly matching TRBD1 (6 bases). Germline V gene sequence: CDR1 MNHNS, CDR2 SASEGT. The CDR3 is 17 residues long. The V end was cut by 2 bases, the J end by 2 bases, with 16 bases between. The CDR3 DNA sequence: TGTGCCAGCAGTGAATATAATTGGGACAATGGCAATCAGCCCCAGCATTTT. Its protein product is CASSEYNWDNGNQPQHF.

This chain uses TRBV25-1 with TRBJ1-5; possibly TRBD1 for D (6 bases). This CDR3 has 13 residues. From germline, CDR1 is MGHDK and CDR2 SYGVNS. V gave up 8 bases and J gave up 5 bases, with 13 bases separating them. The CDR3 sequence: CASGTSTDQPQHF. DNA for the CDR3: TGTGCCAGCGGGACATCCACCGATCAGCCCCAGCATTTT.

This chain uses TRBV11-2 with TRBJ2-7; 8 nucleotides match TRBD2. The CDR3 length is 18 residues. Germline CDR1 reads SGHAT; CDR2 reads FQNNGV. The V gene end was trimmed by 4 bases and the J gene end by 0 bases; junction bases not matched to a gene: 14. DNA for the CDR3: TGTGCCAGCAGCTCGCCCGGGACTAGAATCGGGAGCTCCTACGAGCAGTACTTC. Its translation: CASSSPGTRIGSSYEQYF. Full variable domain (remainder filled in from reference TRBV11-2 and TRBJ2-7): EAGVAQSPRYKIIEKRQSVAFWCNPISGHATLYWYQQILGQGPKLLIQFQNNGVVDDSQLPKDRFSAERLKGVDSTLKIQPAKLEDSAVYLCASSSPGTRIGSSYEQYFGPGTRLTVT.

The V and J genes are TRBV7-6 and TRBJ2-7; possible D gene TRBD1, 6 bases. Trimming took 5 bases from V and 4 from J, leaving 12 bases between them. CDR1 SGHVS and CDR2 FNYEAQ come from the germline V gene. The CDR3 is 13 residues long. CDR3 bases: TGTGCCAGCAGCAGGGGGATGCAGTACGAGCAGTACTTC. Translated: CASSRGMQYEQYF. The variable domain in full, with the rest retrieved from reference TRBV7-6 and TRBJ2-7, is GAGVSQSPRYKVTKRGQDVALRCDPISGHVSLYWYRQALGQGPEFLTYFNYEAQQDKSGLPNDRFSAERPEGSISTLTIQRTEQRDSAMYRCASSRGMQYEQYFGPGTRLTVT.

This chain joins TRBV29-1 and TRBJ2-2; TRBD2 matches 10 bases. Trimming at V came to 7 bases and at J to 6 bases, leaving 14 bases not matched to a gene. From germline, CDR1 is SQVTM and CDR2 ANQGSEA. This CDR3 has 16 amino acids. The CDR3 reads CSAEKHLAGAPGELFF. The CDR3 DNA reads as TGCAGCGCCGAAAAACACCTAGCGGGAGCCCCCGGGGAGCTGTTTTTT.

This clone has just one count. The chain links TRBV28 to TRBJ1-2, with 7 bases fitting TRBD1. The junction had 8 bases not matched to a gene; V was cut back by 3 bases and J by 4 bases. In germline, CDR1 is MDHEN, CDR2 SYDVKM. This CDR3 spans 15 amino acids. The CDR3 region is CASSLNPGDSYGYTF. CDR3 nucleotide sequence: TGTGCCAGCAGTTTGAACCCAGGGGACAGCTATGGCTACACCTTC.

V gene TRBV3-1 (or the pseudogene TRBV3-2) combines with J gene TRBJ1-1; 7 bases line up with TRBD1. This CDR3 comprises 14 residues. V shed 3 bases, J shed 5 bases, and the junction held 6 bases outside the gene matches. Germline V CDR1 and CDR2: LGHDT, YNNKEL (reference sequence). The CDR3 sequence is CASSQTGLETEAFF. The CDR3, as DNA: TGTGCCAGCAGCCAGACAGGGTTGGAGACTGAAGCTTTCTTT.

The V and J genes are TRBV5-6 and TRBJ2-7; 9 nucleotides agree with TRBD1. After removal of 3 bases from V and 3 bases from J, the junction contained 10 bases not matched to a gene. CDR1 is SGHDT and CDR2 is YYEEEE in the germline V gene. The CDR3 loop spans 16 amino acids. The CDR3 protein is CASSYLGDRVNYEQYF. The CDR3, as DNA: TGTGCCAGCAGCTACCTCGGGGACAGGGTAAACTACGAGCAGTACTTC. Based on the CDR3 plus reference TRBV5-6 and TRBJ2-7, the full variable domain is DAGVTQSPTHLIKTRGQQVTLRCSPKSGHDTVSWYQQALGQGPQFIFQYYEEEERQRGNFPDRFSGHQFPNYSSELNVNALLLGDSALYLCASSYLGDRVNYEQYFGPGTRLTVT.

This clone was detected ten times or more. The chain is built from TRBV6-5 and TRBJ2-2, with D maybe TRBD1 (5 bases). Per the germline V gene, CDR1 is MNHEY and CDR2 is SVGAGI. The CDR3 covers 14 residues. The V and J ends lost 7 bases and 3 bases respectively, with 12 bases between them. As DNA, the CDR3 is TGTGCCAGCATAGTTATAGGGGACACCGGGGAGCTGTTTTTT. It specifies CASIVIGDTGELFF.

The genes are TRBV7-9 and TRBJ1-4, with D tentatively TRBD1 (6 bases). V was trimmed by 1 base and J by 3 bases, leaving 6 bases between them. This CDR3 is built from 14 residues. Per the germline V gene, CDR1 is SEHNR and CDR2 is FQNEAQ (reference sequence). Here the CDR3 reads CASSLGTANEKLFF. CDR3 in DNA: TGTGCCAGCAGCTTAGGGACAGCTAATGAAAAACTGTTTTTT.

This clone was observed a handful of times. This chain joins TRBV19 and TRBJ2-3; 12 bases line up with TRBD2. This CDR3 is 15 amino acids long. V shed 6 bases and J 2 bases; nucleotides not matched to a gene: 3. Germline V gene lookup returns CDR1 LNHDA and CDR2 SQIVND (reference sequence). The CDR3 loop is CASSGLAGTTDTQYF. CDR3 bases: TGTGCCAGTAGCGGACTAGCGGGGACCACAGATACGCAGTATTTT.

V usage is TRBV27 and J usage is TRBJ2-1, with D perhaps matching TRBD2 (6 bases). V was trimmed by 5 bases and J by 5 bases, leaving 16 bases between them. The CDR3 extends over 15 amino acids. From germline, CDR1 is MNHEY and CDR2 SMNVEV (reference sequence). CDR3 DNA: TGTGCCAGCAGTCCTCAATGGCTAGCGCACAATGAGCAGTTCTTC. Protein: CASSPQWLAHNEQFF.

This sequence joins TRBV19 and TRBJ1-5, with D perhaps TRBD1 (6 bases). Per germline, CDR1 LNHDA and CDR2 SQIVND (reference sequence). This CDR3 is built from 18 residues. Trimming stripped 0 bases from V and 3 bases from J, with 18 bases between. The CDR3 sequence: CASSIDSPRQADNQPQHF. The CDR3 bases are TGTGCCAGTAGTATAGATTCCCCGAGACAGGCGGACAATCAGCCCCAGCATTTT.

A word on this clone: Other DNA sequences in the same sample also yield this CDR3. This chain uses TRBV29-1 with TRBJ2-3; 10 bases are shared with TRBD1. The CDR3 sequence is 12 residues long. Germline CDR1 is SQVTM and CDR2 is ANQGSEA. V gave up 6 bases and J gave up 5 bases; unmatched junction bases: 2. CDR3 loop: CSVGQGGDTQYF. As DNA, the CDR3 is TGCAGCGTCGGACAGGGGGGAGATACGCAGTATTTT.

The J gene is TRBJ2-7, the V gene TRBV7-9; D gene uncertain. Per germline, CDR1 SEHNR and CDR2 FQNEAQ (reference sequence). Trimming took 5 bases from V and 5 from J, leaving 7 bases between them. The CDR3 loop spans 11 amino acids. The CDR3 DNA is TGTGCCAGCAGCCCGCAGGACGAGCAGTACTTC. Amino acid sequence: CASSPQDEQYF.

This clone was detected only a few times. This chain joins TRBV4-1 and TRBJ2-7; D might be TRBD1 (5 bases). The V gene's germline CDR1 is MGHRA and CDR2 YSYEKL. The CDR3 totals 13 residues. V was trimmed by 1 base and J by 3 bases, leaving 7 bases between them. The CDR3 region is CASSQGQNYEQYF. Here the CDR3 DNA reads TGCGCCAGCAGCCAAGGACAGAACTACGAGCAGTACTTC.

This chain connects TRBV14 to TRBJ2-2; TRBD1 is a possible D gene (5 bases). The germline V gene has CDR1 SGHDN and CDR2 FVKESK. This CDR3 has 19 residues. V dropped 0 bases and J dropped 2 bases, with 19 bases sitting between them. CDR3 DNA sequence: TGTGCCAGCAGCCAAGAATTCTTGCTACAGGATTTTAACACCGGGGAGCTGTTTTTT. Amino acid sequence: CASSQEFLLQDFNTGELFF.

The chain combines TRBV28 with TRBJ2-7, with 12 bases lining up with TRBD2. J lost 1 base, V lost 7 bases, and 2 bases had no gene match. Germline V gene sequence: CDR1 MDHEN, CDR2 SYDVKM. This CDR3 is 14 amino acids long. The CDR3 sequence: CASTGLAGSYEQYF. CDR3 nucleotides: TGTGCCAGCACCGGACTAGCGGGGTCCTACGAGCAGTACTTC.

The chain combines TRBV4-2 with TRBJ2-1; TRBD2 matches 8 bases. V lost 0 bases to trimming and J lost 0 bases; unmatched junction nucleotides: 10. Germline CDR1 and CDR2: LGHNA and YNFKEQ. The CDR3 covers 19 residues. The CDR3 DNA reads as TGTGCCAGCAGCCAAGAGGCTAGCGGGCCGGTTTCCTCCTACAATGAGCAGTTCTTC. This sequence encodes CASSQEASGPVSSYNEQFF.

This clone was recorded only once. The CDR3 DNA reads as TGCGCCAGCAGCGGGAGGGTTGGTTACAGCGGGGACACTGAAGCTTTCTTT. This encodes CASSGRVGYSGDTEAFF. The rearrangement joins TRBV5-1 to TRBJ1-1; D uncertain. The CDR3 extends over 17 amino acids. Per the germline V gene, CDR1 is SGHRS and CDR2 is YFSETQ. V gave up 4 bases and J gave up 3 bases, with 22 bases separating them. Full variable domain (remainder filled in from reference TRBV5-1 and TRBJ1-1): KAGVTQTPRYLIKTRGQQVTLSCSPISGHRSVSWYQQTPGQGLQFLFEYFSETQRNKGNFPGRFSGRQFSNSRSEMNVSTLELGDSALYLCASSGRVGYSGDTEAFFGQGTRLTVV.

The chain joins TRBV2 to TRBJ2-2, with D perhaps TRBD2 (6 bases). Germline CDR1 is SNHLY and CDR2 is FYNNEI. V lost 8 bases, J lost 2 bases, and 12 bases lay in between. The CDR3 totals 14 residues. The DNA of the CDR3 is TGTGCCAGCGCGGGGCAGGGTAACACCGGGGAGCTGTTTTTT. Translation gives CASAGQGNTGELFF. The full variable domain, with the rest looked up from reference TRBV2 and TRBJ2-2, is EPEVTQTPSHQVTQMGQEVILRCVPISNHLYFYWYRQILGQKVEFLVSFYNNEISEKSEIFDDQFSVERPDGSNFTLKIRSTKLEDSAMYFCASAGQGNTGELFFGEGSRLTVL.

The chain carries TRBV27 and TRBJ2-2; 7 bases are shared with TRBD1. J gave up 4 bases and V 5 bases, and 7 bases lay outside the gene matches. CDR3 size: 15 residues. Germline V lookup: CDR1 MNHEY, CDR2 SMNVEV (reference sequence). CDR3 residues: CASSRETGSTGELFF. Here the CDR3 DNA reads TGTGCCAGCAGTAGGGAGACAGGGTCCACCGGGGAGCTGTTTTTT.

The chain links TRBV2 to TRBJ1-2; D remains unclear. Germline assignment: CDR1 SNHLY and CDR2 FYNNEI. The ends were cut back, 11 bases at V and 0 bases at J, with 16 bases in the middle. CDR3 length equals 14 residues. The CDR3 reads CASRPAEPNYGYTF. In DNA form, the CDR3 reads TGTGCCTCACGTCCGGCGGAACCTAACTATGGCTACACCTTC.

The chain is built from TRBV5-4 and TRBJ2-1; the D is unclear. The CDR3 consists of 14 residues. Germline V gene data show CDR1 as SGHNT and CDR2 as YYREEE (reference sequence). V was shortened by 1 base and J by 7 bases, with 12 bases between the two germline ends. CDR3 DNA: TGTGCCAGCAGCTTGATACAGTACGAGAATGAGCAGTTCTTC. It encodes CASSLIQYENEQFF.

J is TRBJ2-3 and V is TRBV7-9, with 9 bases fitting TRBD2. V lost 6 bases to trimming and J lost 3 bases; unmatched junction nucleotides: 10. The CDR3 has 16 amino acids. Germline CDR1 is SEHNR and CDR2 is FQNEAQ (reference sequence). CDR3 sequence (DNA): TGTGCCAGCAGTCCAAGGACTAGCGAGCAAACAGATACGCAGTATTTT. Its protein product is CASSPRTSEQTDTQYF.

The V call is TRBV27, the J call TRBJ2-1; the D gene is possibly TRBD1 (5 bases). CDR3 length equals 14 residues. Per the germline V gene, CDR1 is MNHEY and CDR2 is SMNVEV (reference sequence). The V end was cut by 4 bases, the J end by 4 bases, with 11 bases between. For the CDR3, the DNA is TGTGCCAGCAGTTCAATACAGGTGTACAATGAGCAGTTCTTC. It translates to CASSSIQVYNEQFF.